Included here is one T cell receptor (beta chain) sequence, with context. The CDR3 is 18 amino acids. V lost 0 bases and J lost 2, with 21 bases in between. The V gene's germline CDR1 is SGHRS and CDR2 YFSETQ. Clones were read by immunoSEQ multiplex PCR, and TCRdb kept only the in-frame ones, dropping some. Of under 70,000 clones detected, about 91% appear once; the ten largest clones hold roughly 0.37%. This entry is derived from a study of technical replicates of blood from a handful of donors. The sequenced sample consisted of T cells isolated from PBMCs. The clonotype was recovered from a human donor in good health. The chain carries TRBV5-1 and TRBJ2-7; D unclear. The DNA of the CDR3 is TGCGCCAGCAGCTTGGCCCAGAGTGGGCCTTTAAGGCCCTACGAGCAGTACTTC. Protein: CASSLAQSGPLRPYEQYF.